Sequencing of this TCR beta chain was carried out in a study of cytomegalovirus exposure and HLA in healthy donors. Study-wide points: TCR clusters originating in the first cohort tended to co-occur in the 110 or so validation repertoires, according to a later analysis. For most TCR sequences rarity was the rule, although some public TCRs occurred in many donors.

With V trimmed by 3 bases and J by 6 bases, 7 bases remained unmatched. The CDR3 spans 15 residues. Germline-derived CDR1 and CDR2 are MDHEN and SYDVKM. Notes on this clone: Its specificity is not known.

TCRdb's table, derived via immunoSEQ multiplex PCR, lists solely in-frame clones and lacks some. The repertoire includes about 130,000 clones, roughly nine tenths of them detected once, and approximately 1% sits in the top ten. Sequenced: PBMCs. V and J are TRBV28 and TRBJ2-2, with 7 bases identical to TRBD1. This TCR derives from a woman aged 18 to 35 in good health and CMV-seronegative. The CDR3 DNA follows: TGTGCCAGCAGTTTCCAGGGGGTTGTTGCCGGGGAGCTGTTTTTT. This gives the protein CASSFQGVVAGELFF.